This section outlines one TCR beta chain sequence together with its context. Its antigen remains unidentified. Via 5' RACE with UMI labels, TRB cDNA libraries were prepared. Reanalyzing the 5' RACE reads, TCRdb keeps one entry per CDR3 protein, without DNA. With some 130,000 distinct CDR3 sequences in the sample, the ten largest clones hold roughly 0.41%. This sample was taken from a study of CXCR3-negative and CXCR3-positive naive CD8 T cells. Study-wide points: Naive cells used TRBV-TRBJ genes in much the same way whether CXCR3-negative or CXCR3-positive; memory cells did not. Cryopreserved PBMCs had partly decreased CXCR3 expression; fresh PBMCs were used in most assays. Memory CD8+ cells showed much lower diversity, while both naive subsets displayed comparably high diversity. CXCR3-positive naive cells carried more hydrophobic TRB CDR3s than CXCR3-negative naive cells did.

This CDR3 has 14 residues. Looked up from germline, CDR1 is LGHDT and CDR2 is YNNKEL (reference sequence). Naive cells were sorted as CD45RO-, CCR7+, CD27+ and CD95-. This chain connects TRBV3-1 to TRBJ2-3. The sequence came from a human donor in good health. Some clones in this sample may be carry-over from other donors' samples. Sequencing was done on a sample of naive CXCR3+ CD8+ T cells from blood. This sample's subset: CD45RO-CCR7+CD27+CD95- naive CD8+ T cells expressing CXCR3 (TNR3+). CDR3 region: CASSQDNLGDTQYF.